Below are 5 T cell receptor beta chains sequenced from a single sample in a study of T cell changes during pregnancy in multiple sclerosis. TCRdb keeps only in-frame clones here, not all; method: immunoSEQ multiplex PCR. Found here are 40,000 or so clones, about 93% of them singletons; the top ten hold 0.5% to 0.65%. The sequencing used CD4+ T cells from peripheral blood mononuclear cells, collected in the third trimester of pregnancy. These TCRs come from a female donor with multiple sclerosis, enrolled in a pregnancy study.

V and J are TRBV7-2 and TRBJ2-5, with 8 bases aligning to TRBD1. The CDR3 contains 14 residues. After removal of 5 bases from V and 1 base from J, the junction contained 3 bases not matched to a gene. Looked up from germline, CDR1 is SGHTA and CDR2 is FQGNSA. The CDR3 spells CASSLGQAQETQYF. The CDR3 nucleotides are TGTGCCAGCAGCCTGGGACAGGCCCAAGAGACCCAGTACTTC.

The chain is built from TRBV30 and TRBJ2-1, with 7 nucleotides matching TRBD2. This CDR3 has 15 amino acids. Losses at the gene ends were 0 bases for V and 0 bases for J; bases not matched to a gene: 2. Germline-derived CDR1 and CDR2 are GTSNPN and SVGIG (reference sequence). The CDR3 nucleotides read TGTGCCTGGAGTGTGGGAGGGAGCTCCTACAATGAGCAGTTCTTC. It is translated as CAWSVGGSSYNEQFF.

V is TRBV6-9 and J is TRBJ1-4; D gene uncertain. Trimming shortened V by 7 bases and J by 8 bases, and 5 bases separated the two germline ends. From germline, CDR1 is MNHGY and CDR2 SVAAGI. The CDR3 contains 10 residues. CDR3 loop: CASTLEKLFF. Written as DNA, the CDR3 is TGTGCCAGCACCCTCGAAAAACTGTTTTTT.

This clone appeared a few times. The chain carries TRBV15 and TRBJ2-2; D gene unclear. V dropped 1 base and J dropped 4 bases, with 10 bases sitting between them. The CDR3 totals 15 residues. CDR1 and CDR2 from the germline V gene are LNHNV and YYDKDF (reference sequence). This CDR3 reads CATSRAGSSTGELFF. The DNA for the CDR3 is TGTGCCACCAGCAGAGCAGGATCGAGCACCGGGGAGCTGTTTTTT. The full variable domain, its missing parts supplied by reference TRBV15 and TRBJ2-2, is DAMVIQNPRYQVTQFGKPVTLSCSQTLNHNVMYWYQQKSSQAPKLLFHYYDKDFNNEADTPDNFQSRRPNTSFCFLDIRSPGLGDTAMYLCATSRAGSSTGELFFGEGSRLTVL.

The chain is built from TRBV18 and TRBJ2-1, with D hard to call. This CDR3 spans 12 amino acids. V was cut by 3 bases and J by 10 bases, with 10 bases left in between. Germline V CDR1 and CDR2: KGHSH, LQKENI. The CDR3 region is CASSPYPTEQFF. The CDR3 bases are TGTGCCAGCTCACCCTACCCGACAGAGCAGTTCTTC.